Below, 22 T cell receptor beta chains from the same sample are listed, as sequenced in a study of cytomegalovirus exposure and HLA in healthy donors. A multiplex PCR was run with 60 Vbeta primers and 13 Jbeta primers. The table came from immunoSEQ multiplex PCR; TCRdb's copy has only in-frame clones and leaves some out. The table lists approximately 140,000 clones, 70% to 85% of them singletons. Input material: PBMCs. These receptors were obtained from a man aged 45-65 years in good health and CMV-seronegative.

The V and J genes are TRBV2 and TRBJ1-6, with D perhaps matching TRBD1 (6 bases). The CDR3 covers 15 residues. The germline CDR1 and CDR2 sequences are SNHLY and FYNNEI. Trimming removed 7 bases from V and 8 bases from J, with 18 bases in between. This CDR3 is CASTRDGQLYSPLHF. The CDR3 nucleotides are TGTGCCAGCACCCGAGACGGACAGTTATATTCACCCCTCCACTTT.

This clone has a single count. The chain employs TRBV5-1 and TRBJ2-7, with 11 positions matching TRBD2. The CDR3 covers 18 residues. J lost 5 bases, V lost 0 bases, and 13 bases had no gene match. CDR1 and CDR2 from the germline V gene are SGHRS and YFSETQ. As DNA, the CDR3 is TGCGCCAGCAGCTTGGCGGGCACTAGCGGGGGCCTTACCCACGAGCAGTACTTC. This translates into CASSLAGTSGGLTHEQYF.

The genes are TRBV19 and TRBJ1-1; tentatively, D is TRBD1 (6 bases). The germline gives CDR1 LNHDA, CDR2 SQIVND (reference sequence). The CDR3 has 13 amino acids. The V and J ends lost 4 bases and 6 bases respectively, with 12 bases between them. The CDR3 here is CASSTVTGSEAFF. CDR3 sequence (DNA): TGTGCCAGTAGTACCGTGACAGGCTCTGAAGCTTTCTTT.

The V call is TRBV2, the J call TRBJ1-3; possibly TRBD1 for D (6 bases). Germline lookup yields CDR1 SNHLY and CDR2 FYNNEI. Trimming took off 7 bases at V and 4 bases at J, with 17 bases between the two ends. The CDR3 is 15 residues long. The CDR3 region has the DNA TGTGCCAGCACCGTCGACAGGAGGCAAGGAAACACCATATATTTT. Protein: CASTVDRRQGNTIYF.

This clone was observed a single time. The genes are TRBV2 and TRBJ2-2, with D unresolved. The germline CDR1 and CDR2 sequences are SNHLY and FYNNEI. The CDR3 totals 12 residues. Trimming shortened V by 8 bases and J by 3 bases, and 7 bases separated the two germline ends. CDR3 DNA: TGTGCCAGCGGCTTACACACCGGGGAGCTGTTTTTT. Protein product: CASGLHTGELFF.

This chain links TRBV29-1 with TRBJ2-7; 8 nucleotides line up with TRBD2. CDR3 length: 15 residues. With 2 bases clipped from V and 0 bases from J, the junction kept 6 bases outside the gene matches. Germline V gene sequence: CDR1 SQVTM, CDR2 ANQGSEA. CDR3 sequence: CSVEFAGGSSYEQYF. DNA of the CDR3: TGCAGCGTTGAATTCGCGGGGGGAAGCTCCTACGAGCAGTACTTC.

This chain joins TRBV5-6 and TRBJ1-2; D is uncertain. V lost 4 bases and J 6 bases, leaving 22 bases between the germline ends. The germline gives CDR1 SGHDT, CDR2 YYEEEE. The CDR3 length is 16 residues. CDR3 residues: CASSLSGSWRLDGYTF. Written as DNA, the CDR3 is TGTGCCAGCAGCCTGTCGGGGAGCTGGCGGTTGGATGGCTACACCTTC.

The rearrangement links TRBV7-6 to TRBJ2-3; D ambiguous. Germline V gene lookup returns CDR1 SGHVS and CDR2 FNYEAQ. The CDR3 has 13 residues. V lost 3 bases and J lost 4, with 8 bases in between. CDR3 nucleotides: TGTGCCAGCAGCTTTCAAGCCTCAGATACGCAGTATTTT. This sequence encodes CASSFQASDTQYF.

J is TRBJ1-5 and V is TRBV27; 9 bases map to TRBD1. V lost 6 bases and J lost 0; bases outside the gene matches: 9. Germline V lookup: CDR1 MNHEY, CDR2 SMNVEV (reference sequence). This CDR3 spans 17 amino acids. CDR3 bases: TGTGCCAGCAGGCCGGGACAGGGACCCTATAGCAATCAGCCCCAGCATTTT. Protein sequence: CASRPGQGPYSNQPQHF.

In this sample, this clone turned up once. This chain uses TRBV6-5 with TRBJ1-2, with D perhaps TRBD1 (5 bases). The V and J ends lost 0 bases and 4 bases respectively, with 9 bases between them. Germline CDR1 and CDR2: MNHEY and SVGAGI. The CDR3 extends over 14 amino acids. CDR3 nucleotide sequence: TGTGCCAGCAGTTACTCCTATAGGGGCTATGGCTACACCTTC. Translating gives CASSYSYRGYGYTF.

This clone was counted a single time. In DNA, the CDR3 is TGTGCCAGCAGCTTAGCCGGCCTGCGGGATCAGCCCCAGCATTTT. Its protein product is CASSLAGLRDQPQHF. The chain joins TRBV7-2 to TRBJ1-5, with no clear D. The V gene lost 0 bases and the J gene lost 5 bases, with 11 bases spanning the gap. The CDR3 spans 15 residues. CDR1 and CDR2 (germline): SGHTA, FQGNSA.

CDR3 coding DNA: TGTGCCAGCAGCCCCGGACAGGGGAGTAAGCCCCAGCATTTT. As protein: CASSPGQGSKPQHF. V usage is TRBV7-9 and J usage is TRBJ1-5, with 9 bases matching TRBD1. J gave up 8 bases and V 5 bases, and 7 bases lay outside the gene matches. This CDR3 spans 14 amino acids. From germline, CDR1 is SEHNR and CDR2 FQNEAQ (reference sequence). The variable domain in full, with the rest retrieved from reference TRBV7-9 and TRBJ1-5, is DTGVSQNPRHKITKRGQNVTFRCDPISEHNRLYWYRQTLGQGPEFLTYFQNEAQLEKSRLLSDRFSAERPKGSFSTLEIQRTEQGDSAMYLCASSPGQGSKPQHFGDGTRLSIL.

The chain joins TRBV7-9 to TRBJ1-2; TRBD1 might be the D (5 bases). The germline V gene encodes CDR1 SEHNR and CDR2 FQNEAQ (reference sequence). This CDR3 has 14 amino acids. The germline V and J ends were trimmed by 5 bases and 9 bases, with 19 bases remaining between them. CDR3 nucleotides: TGTGCCAGCAGCGGCGGAAACCGGGACTTTAGCTACACCTTC. This translates into CASSGGNRDFSYTF.

This clone appeared a few times. CDR3 protein: CASMDILNTEAFF. The DNA of the CDR3 is TGTGCCAGTATGGACATTTTGAACACTGAAGCTTTCTTT. The genes are TRBV2 and TRBJ1-1; possibly TRBD1 for D (5 bases). The CDR3 spans 13 residues. The V gene's germline CDR1 is SNHLY and CDR2 FYNNEI. Trimming cost V 9 bases and J 0 bases, with 11 bases left between them. The whole variable domain, filled in from reference TRBV2 and TRBJ1-1, reads EPEVTQTPSHQVTQMGQEVILRCVPISNHLYFYWYRQILGQKVEFLVSFYNNEISEKSEIFDDQFSVERPDGSNFTLKIRSTKLEDSAMYFCASMDILNTEAFFGQGTRLTVV.

The rearrangement links TRBV14 to TRBJ2-5; D is ambiguous. Trimming shortened V by 3 bases and J by 5 bases, and 4 bases separated the two germline ends. The CDR3 consists of 11 residues. Per the germline V gene, CDR1 is SGHDN and CDR2 is FVKESK. CDR3 sequence reads: CASSQRETQYF. CDR3 sequence (DNA): TGTGCCAGCAGCCAGAGGGAGACCCAGTACTTC.

The genes are TRBV6-6 and TRBJ1-5, with TRBD1 matching 7 bases. This CDR3 region has 15 residues. Germline-derived CDR1 and CDR2 are MNHNY and SVGAGI (reference sequence). Trimming took 6 bases from V and 2 from J; bases not matched to a gene: 7. CDR3: CASSPQGGGNQPQHF. The CDR3 region has the DNA TGTGCCAGCAGCCCCCAGGGGGGCGGCAATCAGCCCCAGCATTTT.

The chain carries TRBV5-1 and TRBJ2-1; 16 bases map to TRBD2. The CDR3 loop spans 15 amino acids. V was clipped by 6 bases and J by 7 bases; unmatched bases: 4. Germline V gene lookup returns CDR1 SGHRS and CDR2 YFSETQ. The CDR3 DNA follows: TGCGCCAGCACGGGACTAGCGGGGGGGCAGAATGAGCAGTTCTTC. Translated: CASTGLAGGQNEQFF.

The chain links TRBV6-1 to TRBJ2-7; D is unclear. CDR3 length: 16 amino acids. Trimming removed 0 bases at V and 2 bases at J, with 14 bases between. Germline V gene sequence: CDR1 MNHNS, CDR2 SASEGT. CDR3 in amino acids: CASSEARALPAYEQYF. The DNA for the CDR3 is TGTGCCAGCAGTGAAGCTCGTGCACTACCCGCCTACGAGCAGTACTTC.

V gene TRBV30 combines with J gene TRBJ1-1, with 7 bases lining up with TRBD1. The length of the CDR3 is 13 residues. Germline lookup yields CDR1 GTSNPN and CDR2 SVGIG (reference sequence). Unmatched junction bases numbered 7, after V lost 4 bases and J lost 5 bases. CDR3 in amino acids: CAWTQGDGTEAFF. CDR3 coding DNA: TGTGCCTGGACCCAGGGGGATGGGACTGAAGCTTTCTTT.

V gene TRBV19 combines with J gene TRBJ1-1, with D tentatively TRBD1 (6 bases). Germline CDR1 reads LNHDA; CDR2 reads SQIVND (reference sequence). Trimming removed 7 bases at V and 1 base at J, with 13 bases between. This CDR3 comprises 14 residues. In DNA form, the CDR3 reads TGTGCCAGTAACCCCGGGACAACGAACACTGAAGCTTTCTTT. Translating it yields CASNPGTTNTEAFF.

The V and J genes are TRBV19 and TRBJ2-3; perhaps TRBD2 as D (6 bases). V lost 1 base to trimming and J lost 1 base, with 12 bases between them. Looked up from germline, CDR1 is LNHDA and CDR2 is SQIVND (reference sequence). This CDR3 comprises 16 residues. This CDR3 is CASSIVGGVRTDTQYF. CDR3 in DNA: TGTGCCAGTAGTATAGTTGGCGGGGTACGCACAGATACGCAGTATTTT.

V and J are TRBV4-1 and TRBJ2-5; D remains unclear. The DNA matches TRBJ2-7 better at its end, which makes the J call doubtful. Germline values: CDR1 MGHRA, CDR2 YSYEKL. The CDR3 loop spans 14 amino acids. CDR3 DNA: TGCGCCAGCAGCCAAGGGATTTGGGCCTACGAGCAGTACTTC. Amino acids: CASSQGIWAYEQYF.